The present T cell receptor (beta chain) was sequenced within a study of blood T cell repertoires in COVID-19. This clone is a singleton in its sample. This CDR3 has 14 residues. Trimming stripped 0 bases from V and 1 base from J, with 6 bases between. Germline V gene lookup returns CDR1 MNHEY and CDR2 SMNVEV (reference sequence). Original data processing: Reference gene primers were amplified, and this amplification served to estimate nucleated cell counts. Sequenced by immunoSEQ multiplex PCR; TCRdb stores in-frame clones only, minus some. The V and J calls and clone size were taken over from that table, and D and trimming were inferred from the DNA. The sample has 150,000 to 180,000 clones, about 89% seen once; the top ten hold over 0.45%.

The source material was peripheral blood. This TCR came from a man over 45 with acute or convalescent COVID-19. The chain has TRBV27 and TRBJ1-2; no reliable D call. The CDR3 DNA reads TGTGCCAGCAGTTTATCACAAAATAACTATGGCTACACCTTC. As protein: CASSLSQNNYGYTF.